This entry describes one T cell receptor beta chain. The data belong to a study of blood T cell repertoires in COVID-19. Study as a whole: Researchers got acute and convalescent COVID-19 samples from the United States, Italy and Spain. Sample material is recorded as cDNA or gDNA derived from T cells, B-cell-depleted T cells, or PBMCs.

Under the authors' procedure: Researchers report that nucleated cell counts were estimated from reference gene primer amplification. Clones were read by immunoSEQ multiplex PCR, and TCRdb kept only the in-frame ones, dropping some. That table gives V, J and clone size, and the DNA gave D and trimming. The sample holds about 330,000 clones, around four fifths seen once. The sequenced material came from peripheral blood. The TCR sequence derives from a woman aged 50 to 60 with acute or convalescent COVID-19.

CDR3 sequence reads: CASAQGANAEAFF. The CDR3 nucleotides are TGTGCCAGCGCTCAGGGGGCTAACGCTGAAGCTTTCTTT. The V and J genes are TRBV2 and TRBJ1-1; TRBD1 agrees at 8 bases. The CDR3 length is 13 residues. Looked up from germline, CDR1 is SNHLY and CDR2 is FYNNEI. Trimming took 8 bases from V and 6 from J; bases not matched to a gene: 8.